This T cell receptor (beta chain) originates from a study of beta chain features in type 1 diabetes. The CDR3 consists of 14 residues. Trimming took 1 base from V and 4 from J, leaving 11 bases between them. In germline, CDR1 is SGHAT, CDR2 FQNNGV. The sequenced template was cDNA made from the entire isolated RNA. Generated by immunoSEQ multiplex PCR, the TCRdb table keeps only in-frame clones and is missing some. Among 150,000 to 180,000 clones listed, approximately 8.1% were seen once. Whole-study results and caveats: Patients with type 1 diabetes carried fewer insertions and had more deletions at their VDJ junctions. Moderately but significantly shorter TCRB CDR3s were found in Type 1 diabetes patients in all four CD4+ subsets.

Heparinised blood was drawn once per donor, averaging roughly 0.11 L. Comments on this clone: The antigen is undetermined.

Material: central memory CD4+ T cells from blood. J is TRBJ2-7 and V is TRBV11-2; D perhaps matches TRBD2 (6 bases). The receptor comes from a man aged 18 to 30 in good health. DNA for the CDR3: TGTGCCAGCAGCTTAGCGGGAGTACAGTACGAGCAGTACTTC. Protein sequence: CASSLAGVQYEQYF.